This T cell receptor (beta chain) was found in a study of Ad26.COV2.S vaccination and SARS-CoV-2 variants. Study-level background: The trial was COV1001 and the donor's arm was Ad26.COV2.S. Donor got 5x10^10 or 1x10^11 viral particles of Ad26.COV2.S.

V trimming: 6 bases; J trimming: 3 bases; junction bases outside the gene matches: 9. This CDR3 is 16 amino acids long. The germline V gene encodes CDR1 MNHEY and CDR2 SMNVEV (reference sequence). Generated by immunoSEQ multiplex PCR, the TCRdb table keeps only in-frame clones and is missing some. The sample comprises approximately 240,000 clones, over 75% of which are singletons, and about 10% rests with the top ten. Concerning this clone itself: Antigen specificity is unknown.

Treatment described: around 19 received Ad26.COV2.S at low or high dose, single or two shots; about 5 received placebo; per-sample allocation not given. Collection of samples fell on day 63 after the first vaccine or placebo injection. Notes on the study in general: Comparable non-spike TCR breadth was observed in vaccine and placebo recipients. Vaccine recipients showed a spike-specific TCR breadth that was higher than in placebo recipients.

The sample consisted of peripheral blood, taken in a trial of Ad26.COV2.S vaccine versus placebo. The receptor was derived from a person between 18 and 59 years old who received the Ad26.COV2.S COVID-19 vaccine or a placebo. The chain combines TRBV27 with TRBJ2-5, with 11 bases lining up with TRBD2. The CDR3 DNA is TGTGCCAGCAGCCTAAGGGCTAGCGGGGGGAAAGAGACCCAGTACTTC. Protein product: CASSLRASGGKETQYF.